This passage covers 24 T cell receptor beta chains from one sample sequenced in a study of technical replicates of blood from several donors. Assay: immunoSEQ multiplex PCR; the TCRdb copy retains only in-frame clones and omits some. In the table there are more than 75,000 clones, 80% to 95% of which are singletons. The material sequenced was T cells isolated from PBMCs. These receptors were collected from a human donor in good health.

The chain uses TRBV18 and TRBJ2-1, with D maybe TRBD1 (5 bases). Germline CDR1 reads KGHSH; CDR2 reads LQKENI. This CDR3 has 14 amino acids. The V end lost 2 bases, the J end lost 5 bases, and 10 bases lay between the germline ends. CDR3 protein: CASSPLQVDNEQFF. The CDR3 DNA follows: TGTGCCAGCTCACCATTACAGGTGGACAATGAGCAGTTCTTC.

J is TRBJ2-5 and V is TRBV4-1; the D is unclear. Germline CDR1 MGHRA, CDR2 YSYEKL. This CDR3 region has 12 residues. Trimming left V 4 bases short and J 5 bases short, with 8 bases between. This CDR3 is CASSRIRETQYF. DNA for the CDR3: TGCGCCAGCAGCCGTATCCGGGAGACCCAGTACTTC.

This clone has only one observation. The chain has TRBV21-1 and TRBJ2-2; TRBD2, as called in the table, went unchecked against the DNA. TRBV21-1 is a known pseudogene. This CDR3 has 21 residues. CDR3 amino acids: CASRRKIAGGDILTNTGELFF. In nucleotides, the CDR3 is TGTGCCAGCAGGCGCAAAATAGCGGGGGGGGATATCTTAACGAACACCGGGGAGCTGTTTTTT.

As DNA, the CDR3 is TGTGCCAGCAGCTTACCCCAGGGGAGCGAAGGTCAGCCCCAGCATTTT. Its translation: CASSLPQGSEGQPQHF. The chain links TRBV7-3 to TRBJ1-5, with D tentatively TRBD1 (6 bases). CDR1 is SGHTA and CDR2 is FQGTGA in the germline V gene. Trimming took 2 bases from V and 6 from J, leaving 17 bases between them. This CDR3 has 16 amino acids. The full variable domain, completed using reference TRBV7-3 and TRBJ1-5, is GAGVSQTPSNKVTEKGKYVELRCDPISGHTALYWYRQSLGQGPEFLIYFQGTGAADDSGLPNDRFFAVRPEGSVSTLKIQRTERGDSAVYLCASSLPQGSEGQPQHFGDGTRLSIL.

The gene calls are TRBV29-1 and TRBJ2-7, with 12 bases fitting TRBD2. Germline CDR1 SQVTM, CDR2 ANQGSEA. The CDR3 extends over 13 amino acids. The ends lost 8 bases at V and 2 bases at J; junction bases unmatched: 4. The CDR3, as DNA: TGCAGCATTACTAGCGGGGGGACCTACGAGCAGTACTTC. It specifies CSITSGGTYEQYF.

The genes are TRBV6-1 and TRBJ1-2; tentatively, D is TRBD1 (6 bases). Germline CDR1 reads MNHNS; CDR2 reads SASEGT. The CDR3 has 13 amino acids. The V and J ends lost 6 bases and 4 bases respectively, with 12 bases between them. The CDR3 spells CASRYRDGYGYTF. The CDR3 region has the DNA TGTGCCAGCAGGTACAGGGATGGCTATGGCTACACCTTC.

The rearrangement joins TRBV11-2 to TRBJ2-1; weak D call: TRBD2 (6 bases). Trimming cost V 5 bases and J 4 bases, with 21 bases left between them. Germline V gene data show CDR1 as SGHAT and CDR2 as FQNNGV. This CDR3 spans 17 amino acids. CDR3 sequence: CASSPRGGAGPYNEQFF. The CDR3 region has the DNA TGTGCCAGCAGCCCTAGAGGAGGGGCAGGGCCATACAATGAGCAGTTCTTC. Together with reference TRBV11-2 and TRBJ2-1, the CDR3 gives the full variable domain: EAGVAQSPRYKIIEKRQSVAFWCNPISGHATLYWYQQILGQGPKLLIQFQNNGVVDDSQLPKDRFSAERLKGVDSTLKIQPAKLEDSAVYLCASSPRGGAGPYNEQFFGPGTRLTVL.

This clone has more than one count but fewer than ten. The chain uses TRBV4-1 and TRBJ1-1; perhaps TRBD1 as D (5 bases). This CDR3 is built from 15 residues. Trimming took 1 base from V and 3 from J, leaving 12 bases between them. The germline CDR1 and CDR2 sequences are MGHRA and YSYEKL. The CDR3 nucleotides are TGCGCCAGCAGCCAAGTACTAGCAGGGTACACTGAAGCTTTCTTT. It codes for CASSQVLAGYTEAFF.

This clone was seen a single time. This sequence joins TRBV20-1 and TRBJ2-7; TRBD2 is a possible D gene (5 bases). V was clipped by 7 bases and J by 3 bases, with 10 bases between them. CDR1 and CDR2 from the germline V gene are DFQATT and SNEGSKA (reference sequence). This CDR3 comprises 11 residues. CDR3 loop: CSGGGSYEQYF. The CDR3 nucleotides read TGCAGTGGAGGTGGGAGCTACGAGCAGTACTTC.

V gene TRBV4-1 combines with J gene TRBJ2-7; 7 nucleotides agree with TRBD1. The CDR3 length is 14 residues. The V segment lost 2 bases and the J segment 6 bases; nucleotides outside the gene matches: 7. The V gene's germline CDR1 is MGHRA and CDR2 YSYEKL. CDR3 in amino acids: CASSQTQGVFEQYF. In nucleotides, the CDR3 is TGCGCCAGCAGCCAAACTCAGGGGGTCTTCGAGCAGTACTTC.

V gene TRBV6-6 combines with J gene TRBJ2-3, with D possibly being TRBD2 (6 bases). Between the trimmed V and J ends, which lost 5 bases and 3 bases, there was a span of 15 bases. The germline gives CDR1 MNHNY, CDR2 SVGAGI (reference sequence). CDR3 size: 15 residues. DNA of the CDR3: TGTGCCAGCAGTCGGTTGGGGGGACGAACAGATACGCAGTATTTT. Amino acid sequence: CASSRLGGRTDTQYF.

This clone was counted once. The chain carries TRBV5-6 and TRBJ2-7; TRBD1 agrees at 10 bases. The V segment lost 0 bases and the J segment 6 bases; nucleotides outside the gene matches: 12. The germline CDR1 and CDR2 sequences are SGHDT and YYEEEE. The CDR3 is 17 residues long. Here the CDR3 reads CASSLATGGTGAIEQYF. For the CDR3, the DNA is TGTGCCAGCAGCTTGGCCACCGGGGGGACAGGGGCCATCGAGCAGTACTTC.

This chain connects TRBV28 to TRBJ2-1; TRBD1 agrees at 9 bases. CDR1 and CDR2 from the germline V gene are MDHEN and SYDVKM. With 5 bases clipped from V and 7 bases from J, the junction kept 9 bases outside the gene matches. The CDR3 length is 15 residues. The CDR3 DNA reads TGTGCCAGCAGTGAAACGGGACAGGGTCGGAATGAGCAGTTCTTC. Its translation: CASSETGQGRNEQFF.

The chain has TRBV27 and TRBJ2-1, with TRBD1 matching 8 bases. The CDR3 spans 14 residues. The germline gives CDR1 MNHEY, CDR2 SMNVEV (reference sequence). Losses at the gene ends were 5 bases for V and 1 base for J; bases not matched to a gene: 1. The CDR3 loop reads CASSGQGSYNEQFF. The CDR3, as DNA: TGTGCCAGCAGTGGACAGGGATCCTACAATGAGCAGTTCTTC.

The chain is built from TRBV5-4 and TRBJ2-7; 9 nucleotides align to TRBD1. The CDR3 spans 13 residues. Per germline, CDR1 SGHNT and CDR2 YYREEE (reference sequence). V shed 2 bases and J 7 bases; nucleotides not matched to a gene: 4. CDR3 coding DNA: TGTGCCAGCAGCTTAAGGGACAGGGATGAGCAGTACTTC. Protein product: CASSLRDRDEQYF.

The V call is TRBV28, the J call TRBJ2-3; D might be TRBD2 (6 bases). There are 16 residues in the CDR3. Germline CDR1 reads MDHEN; CDR2 reads SYDVKM. Trimming took off 1 base at V and 0 bases at J, with 11 bases between the two ends. CDR3 sequence: CASSLSAGSSTDTQYF. The CDR3 DNA is TGTGCCAGCAGTTTATCTGCGGGATCTAGCACAGATACGCAGTATTTT.

The genes are TRBV21-1 and TRBJ2-3; the table assigns TRBD2, which was not confirmed against the DNA. TRBV21-1 is assigned pseudogene status. There are 19 residues in the CDR3. CDR3 sequence: CASSKETSGPTRRLDTQYF. DNA of the CDR3: TGTGCCAGCAGCAAAGAGACTAGCGGGCCGACTAGACGTTTAGATACGCAGTATTTT.

This chain uses TRBV11-3 with TRBJ2-2; no clear D gene. The V and J ends lost 5 bases and 1 base respectively, with 17 bases between them. The germline CDR1 and CDR2 sequences are SGHNT and YENEEA. This CDR3 is 17 amino acids long. The CDR3, as DNA: TGTGCCAGCAGCCTGCTCGGCGCGGCATGGAACACCGGGGAGCTGTTTTTT. Its translation: CASSLLGAAWNTGELFF. Looking up the rest from reference TRBV11-3 and TRBJ2-2 gives the full variable domain: EAGVVQSPRYKIIEKKQPVAFWCNPISGHNTLYWYLQNLGQGPELLIRYENEEAVDDSQLPKDRFSAERLKGVDSTLKIQPAELGDSAVYLCASSLLGAAWNTGELFFGEGSRLTVL.

The J gene is TRBJ2-3, the V gene TRBV7-6; D is undetermined. This CDR3 is 10 amino acids long. V lost 8 bases, J lost 2 bases, and 2 bases lay in between. The germline V gene has CDR1 SGHVS and CDR2 FNYEAQ. The DNA of the CDR3 is TGTGCCAGCCACACAGATACGCAGTATTTT. This translates into CASHTDTQYF.

The chain carries TRBV15 and TRBJ1-1; the match to TRBD1 covers 8 bases. CDR3 length: 15 amino acids. CDR1 LNHNV and CDR2 YYDKDF come from the germline V gene (reference sequence). Trimming at V came to 3 bases and at J to 3 bases, leaving 6 bases not matched to a gene. The chain's CDR3 is CATSSWTGRDTEAFF. The CDR3 DNA sequence: TGTGCCACCAGCAGTTGGACAGGGCGAGACACTGAAGCTTTCTTT.

The CDR3 DNA follows: TGTGCCAGCAGCGTAGCAGGGGGGCGCTTTGGAAACACCATATATTTT. This encodes CASSVAGGRFGNTIYF. The chain recombines TRBV9 with TRBJ1-3, with 7 bases aligning to TRBD1. Germline CDR1 is SGDLS and CDR2 is YYNGEE. The junction had 6 bases not matched to a gene; V was cut back by 0 bases and J by 3 bases. This CDR3 has 16 amino acids.

The chain uses TRBV2 and TRBJ2-5; 7 bases are shared with TRBD2. The CDR3 loop spans 13 amino acids. The ends lost 7 bases at V and 5 bases at J; junction bases unmatched: 7. Germline V gene sequence: CDR1 SNHLY, CDR2 FYNNEI. CDR3 DNA sequence: TGTGCCAGCATCGACGGGGGGTGGGAGACCCAGTACTTC. Protein product: CASIDGGWETQYF.

The genes are TRBV7-8 and TRBJ2-5, with 13 bases lining up with TRBD2. The germline V gene has CDR1 SGHVS and CDR2 FQNEAQ. There are 17 residues in the CDR3. V shed 3 bases, J shed 3 bases, and the junction held 7 bases outside the gene matches. DNA of the CDR3: TGTGCCAGCAGCTTCCGACTAGCGGGAGGCATAAAAGAGACCCAGTACTTC. Its protein product is CASSFRLAGGIKETQYF. Full variable domain (outside the CDR3, taken from reference TRBV7-8 and TRBJ2-5): GAGVSQSPRYKVAKRGQDVALRCDPISGHVSLFWYQQALGQGPEFLTYFQNEAQLDKSGLPSDRFFAERPEGSVSTLKIQRTQQEDSAVYLCASSFRLAGGIKETQYFGPGTRLLVL.

V usage is TRBV19 and J usage is TRBJ1-1; 9 positions match TRBD1. The CDR3 is 15 residues long. The ends lost 5 bases at V and 4 bases at J; junction bases unmatched: 8. Per germline, CDR1 LNHDA and CDR2 SQIVND (reference sequence). The CDR3 DNA follows: TGTGCCAGTAGTGATTTACAGGGGGCGGGCACTGAAGCTTTCTTT. Translating it yields CASSDLQGAGTEAFF.